The present T cell receptor (beta chain) was sequenced within a study of cytomegalovirus exposure and HLA in healthy donors. The germline V gene has CDR1 MNHEY and CDR2 SMNVEV (reference sequence). The CDR3 consists of 12 residues. Broader study findings: The likely origin of a cluster of highly shared sequence variants was a sequencing artifact. Presence/absence results assume similar sequencing depth per donor, which may not hold.

With 60 Vbeta and 13 Jbeta primers, the PCR was carried out. Methods used by the authors: Later work found around 72 million unique TCR beta chains, with roughly 11 million shared. The repertoire was sequenced with immunoSEQ multiplex PCR; TCRdb's copy has only in-frame clones and lacks some. That table supplies the V and J calls and clone size; D and trimming were determined from the DNA. The sample has about 88,000 clones; 70% to 85% are singletons. As to this clone: Its antigen remains unidentified.

This TCR was recovered from a man younger than 45 in good health and CMV-seronegative. Input material: PBMCs. This chain uses TRBV27 with TRBJ2-5; D not certain. The J call may be incorrect, as the DNA end agrees better with TRBJ2-7. CDR3: CASRDTPNEQYF. CDR3 in DNA: TGTGCCAGCAGAGACACCCCAAACGAGCAGTACTTC.